This T cell receptor (beta chain) was captured in a study of OX40 agonist ivuxolimab in advanced cancers. Overall study findings and caveats: Within 6 weeks, CD4+ and CD8+ blood T cells expanded clonally at 0.1 to 3.0 mg/kg. On average, CD8+ T cells showed a greater number of expanded clones than CD4+. No antigen was identified for the clonally expanded peripheral T cells.

As to this clone: The antigen remains unidentified.

TCRdb's table, derived via immunoSEQ multiplex PCR, lists solely in-frame clones and lacks some. The profile shows 50,000 to 60,000 clones, approximately 90% of them singletons. Trimming removed 1 base at V and 4 bases at J, with 8 bases between. Germline V gene sequence: CDR1 SGHDT, CDR2 YYEEEE. This CDR3 is 13 amino acids long. The V and J genes are TRBV5-6 and TRBJ1-1, with D perhaps TRBD1 (5 bases). This TCR was recovered from an adult with an advanced solid tumor such as melanoma, head and neck, liver or kidney cancer. This specimen was CD4+ or CD8+ T cells sorted from blood, taken in a trial of the OX40 agonist ivuxolimab. The CDR3 DNA reads TGTGCCAGCAGCTTGTCCGGGGGCACTGAAGCTTTCTTT. Protein: CASSLSGGTEAFF.